This T cell receptor beta chain was recorded in a study of T cell responses to AZD1222 COVID-19 vaccine. The repertoire was sequenced with immunoSEQ multiplex PCR; TCRdb's copy has only in-frame clones and lacks some. The data hold 120,000 or so clones, with just over 85% observed a single time. The trim removed 3 bases at V and 2 bases at J, leaving 10 bases unmatched. Germline V gives CDR1 LGHDT, CDR2 YNNKEL (reference sequence). The CDR3 spans 16 residues. Whole-study results and caveats: Baseline antibody screening turned up just a handful of seropositive AZD1222 recipients.

In regard to this clone: What it binds is not known.

The sequence came from an adult in good health. The input for sequencing was peripheral blood, taken on day 0 of AZD1222 vaccination. V is TRBV3-1 (or the pseudogene TRBV3-2) and J is TRBJ2-7; 7 nucleotides agree with TRBD1. CDR3 amino acids: CASSQVLQGLAYEQYF. DNA for the CDR3: TGTGCCAGCAGCCAGGTATTACAGGGGTTGGCCTACGAGCAGTACTTC.